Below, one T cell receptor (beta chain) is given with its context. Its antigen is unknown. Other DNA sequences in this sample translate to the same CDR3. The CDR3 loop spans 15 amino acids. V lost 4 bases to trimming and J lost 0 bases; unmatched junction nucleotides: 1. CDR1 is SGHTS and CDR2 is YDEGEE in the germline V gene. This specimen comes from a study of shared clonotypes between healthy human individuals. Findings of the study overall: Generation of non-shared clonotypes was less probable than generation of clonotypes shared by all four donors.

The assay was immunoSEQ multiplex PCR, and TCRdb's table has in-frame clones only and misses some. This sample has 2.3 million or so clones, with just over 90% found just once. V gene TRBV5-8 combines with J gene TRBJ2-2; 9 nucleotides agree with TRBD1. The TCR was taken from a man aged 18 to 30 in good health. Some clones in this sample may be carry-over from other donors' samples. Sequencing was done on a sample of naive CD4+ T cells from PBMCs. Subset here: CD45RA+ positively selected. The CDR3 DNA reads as TGTGCCAGCAGCAGGACAGGGGCGAACACCGGGGAGCTGTTTTTT. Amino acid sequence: CASSRTGANTGELFF.